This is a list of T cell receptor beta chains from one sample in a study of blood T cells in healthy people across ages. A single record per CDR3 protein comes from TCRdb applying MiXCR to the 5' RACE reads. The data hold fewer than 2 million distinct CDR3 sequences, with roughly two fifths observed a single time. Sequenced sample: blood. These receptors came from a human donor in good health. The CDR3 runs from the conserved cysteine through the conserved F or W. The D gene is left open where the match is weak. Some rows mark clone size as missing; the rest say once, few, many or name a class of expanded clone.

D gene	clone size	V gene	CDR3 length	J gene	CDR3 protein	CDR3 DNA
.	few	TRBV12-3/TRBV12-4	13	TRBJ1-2	CASSRQQFYGYTF	TGTGCCAGCAGCAGACAGCAATTCTATGGCTACACCTTC
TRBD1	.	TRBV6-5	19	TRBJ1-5	CASSYSPGTGVFSNQPQHF	TGTGCCAGCAGTTATTCTCCCGGGACAGGAGTGTTTAGCAATCAGCCCCAGCATTTT
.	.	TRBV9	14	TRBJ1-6	CASSAAVGNSPLHF	TGTGCCAGCAGCGCGGCGGTCGGGAATTCACCCCTCCACTTT
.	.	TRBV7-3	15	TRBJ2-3	CASSSRQTTAGTQYF	TGTGCCAGCAGCTCTCGGCAGACCACAGCCGGTACGCAGTATTTT
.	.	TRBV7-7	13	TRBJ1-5	CASRLGRTQPQHF	TGTGCCAGCAGATTGGGACGTACTCAGCCCCAGCATTTT
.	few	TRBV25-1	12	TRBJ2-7	CASSDYAYEQYF	TGTGCTAGCAGTGACTATGCATACGAGCAGTACTTC
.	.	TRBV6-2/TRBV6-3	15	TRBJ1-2	CASSSHRTDAYGYTF	TGTGCCAGCAGTTCCCACAGGACAGACGCTTATGGCTACACCTTC
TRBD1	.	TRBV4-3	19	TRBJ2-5	CASSQDLESETGGWETQYF	TGCGCCAGCAGCCAGGACCTCGAATCTGAAACAGGGGGTTGGGAGACCCAGTACTTC
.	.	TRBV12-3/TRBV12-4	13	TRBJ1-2	CASSLSGYLGYTF	TGTGCCAGCAGTTTATCAGGGTATCTTGGCTACACCTTC
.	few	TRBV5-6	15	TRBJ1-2	CASSSPKDNLYGYTF	TGTGCCAGCAGCTCACCCAAGGACAACCTCTATGGCTACACCTTC
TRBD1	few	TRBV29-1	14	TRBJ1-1	CSVDRGLVNTEAFF	TGTAGCGTTGACAGGGGCCTGGTGAACACTGAAGCTTTCTTT
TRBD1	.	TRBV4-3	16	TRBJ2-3	CASSQEDRGVTDTQYF	TGCGCCAGCAGCCAAGAAGACAGGGGGGTCACAGATACGCAGTATTTT
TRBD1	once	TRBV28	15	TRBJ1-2	CASSLGTGGYYGYTF	TGTGCCAGCAGTTTAGGGACAGGGGGGTACTATGGCTACACCTTC
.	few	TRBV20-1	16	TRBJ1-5	CSATRTVGFSNQPQHF	TGCAGTGCTACCAGGACAGTCGGGTTTAGCAATCAGCCCCAGCATTTT
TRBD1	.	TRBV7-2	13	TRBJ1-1	CASSRDRGLEAFF	TGTGCCAGCAGCAGGGACAGGGGGCTTGAAGCTTTCTTT
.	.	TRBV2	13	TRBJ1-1	CASADRMNTEAFF	TGTGCCAGCGCGGACAGAATGAACACTGAAGCTTTCTTT
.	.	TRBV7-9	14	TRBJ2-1	CASSLVSAYHEQFF	TGTGCCAGCAGCTTAGTGAGTGCGTATCATGAGCAGTTCTTC
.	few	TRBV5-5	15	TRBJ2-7	CASSLEPSTVYEQYF	TGTGCCAGCAGCTTGGAGCCCTCGACAGTCTACGAGCAGTACTTC
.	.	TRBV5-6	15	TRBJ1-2	CASSPNSGRGYGYTF	TGTGCCAGCAGCCCCAATAGCGGGAGAGGCTATGGCTACACCTTC
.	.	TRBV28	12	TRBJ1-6	CASRDRVSPLHF	TGTGCCAGCAGGGACCGGGTCTCACCCCTCCACTTT
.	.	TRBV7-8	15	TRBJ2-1	CASSLGSSWNNEQFF	TGTGCCAGCAGCTTAGGATCGTCCTGGAACAATGAGCAGTTCTTC
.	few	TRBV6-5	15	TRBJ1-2	CASSYFRAANYGYTF	TGTGCCAGCAGTTACTTCAGGGCAGCTAACTATGGCTACACCTTC
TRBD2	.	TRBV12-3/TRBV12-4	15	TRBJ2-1	CASRTGTSGRVGQFF	TGTGCCAGCAGAACAGGGACTAGCGGGAGGGTGGGTCAGTTCTTC
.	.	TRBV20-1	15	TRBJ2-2	CSARSGQRAGGELVF	TGCAGTGCTAGATCGGGACAGCGGGCGGGCGGGGAGCTGGTTTTT
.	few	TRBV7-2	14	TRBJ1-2	CASSPPHSDYGYTF	TGTGCCAGCAGCCCCCCCCATTCCGACTATGGCTACACCTTC
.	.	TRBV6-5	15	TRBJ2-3	CASSNQSGAPDTQYF	TGTGCCAGCAGTAACCAATCGGGGGCCCCAGATACGCAGTATTTT